The rows below give T cell receptor beta chains drawn from one sample of a study of shared clonotypes between healthy human individuals. TCRdb keeps only in-frame clones here, not all; method: immunoSEQ multiplex PCR. The table shows around 1.9 million clones, with 85% to 95% occurring only once. The sequencing input was naive CD8+ T cells from PBMCs. The receptors were gathered from a man in his late teens or twenties in good health. Some clones in this sample may be carry-over from other donors' samples. Both conserved end residues are trimmed from each CDR3. The D gene is left open where the match is weak.

V	D	J	CDR3
TRBV11-2	TRBD1	TRBJ2-2	ASSLRQGEAGELF
TRBV7-2	.	TRBJ1-1	ASSPTGLSEAF
TRBV7-9	.	TRBJ1-1	ASSFQGEAF
TRBV28	.	TRBJ1-1	ASSFARNTEAF
TRBV19	.	TRBJ2-7	ASSIKGSYEQY
TRBV9	.	TRBJ2-4	ASSVGQSRGVIQY
TRBV7-2	.	TRBJ1-1	ASSLYDLHNTEAF
TRBV6-1	.	TRBJ1-2	ASASGGEGYGYT
TRBV4-1	TRBD1	TRBJ2-3	ASSQARQGPADTQY
TRBV5-1	TRBD1	TRBJ2-7	ASSSTGTGGGTYEQY
TRBV28	.	TRBJ2-1	ASSFYSQSYNEQF
TRBV4-3	TRBD2	TRBJ2-2	ASSPGMVTAGGLTGELF
TRBV6-1	.	TRBJ1-5	ASRGSGTSNQPQH
TRBV28	.	TRBJ2-7	ASSFSGAPYEQY
TRBV5-5	.	TRBJ2-7	ASSFDRPSYEQY
TRBV7-8	TRBD1	TRBJ1-5	ASSDLRAGGQPQH
TRBV2	.	TRBJ2-7	ASSAGRSYEQY
TRBV2	TRBD1	TRBJ1-2	ASSTRGQNGYT
TRBV5-5	TRBD1	TRBJ1-1	ASSGGQGRGTEAF
TRBV29-1	TRBD1	TRBJ1-2	SVVYRGDGYT
TRBV5-1	.	TRBJ1-1	ASSSPEGGMNTEAF
TRBV28	.	TRBJ1-5	ASRILGWGLNQPQH
TRBV5-1	.	TRBJ2-7	ASSLSDYEQY